The text below deals with one TCR beta chain. Antigen unknown. This sample is drawn from a study of human T cells and chemical hapten exposure. In the source study's methods: Sample TCR counts, which ranged from roughly 23,224 to 750,000, had a median of 95,638. TCRdb processed the RACE reads anew with MiXCR; each CDR3 protein has one entry. What appears here as the V and J calls and clone size reflects TCRdb's work, not the paper's. This table holds approximately 370,000 distinct CDR3 sequences, around 5.5% found once. The time point is: pre-sensitization, week 0. Regarding treatment: therapeutic diphenylcyclopropenone sensitization with weekly scalp DPC. Broader study findings: All donors were alopecia patients, so their immunity may differ from that of healthy people.

This receptor was taken from a woman younger than 35 with alopecia areata. Some clones in this sample may be carry-over from other donors' samples. Here the sequenced sample was whole blood, taken in connection with sensitization to the hapten diphenylcyclopropenone (DPC).

CDR3 nucleotides: TGTGCCAGCAGCACCGGGACAGCGATCACTGAAGCTTTCTTT. Amino acids: CASSTGTAITEAFF. This chain connects TRBV7-9 to TRBJ1-1; 7 bases map to TRBD1. Trimming at V came to 5 bases and at J to 4 bases, leaving 7 bases not matched to a gene. Germline V gives CDR1 SEHNR, CDR2 FQNEAQ (reference sequence). CDR3 length equals 14 residues. Complete variable domain (other parts from reference TRBV7-9 and TRBJ1-1): DTGVSQNPRHKITKRGQNVTFRCDPISEHNRLYWYRQTLGQGPEFLTYFQNEAQLEKSRLLSDRFSAERPKGSFSTLEIQRTEQGDSAMYLCASSTGTAITEAFFGQGTRLTVV.